Listed below are T cell receptor beta chains from one sample, sequenced in a study of T cell repertoires in cytomegalovirus infection. TCRdb reprocessed the reads via MiXCR and lists one record per CDR3 protein. The repertoire holds approximately 910,000 distinct CDR3 sequences, with roughly 30% as singletons. Which antigens these TCRs recognize remains unknown. The sequencing here drew on cultured CD8+ T cells from PBMCs, taken from culture after CMV antigen stimulation. The receptors originated from a human donor in good health (CMV status not recorded). Some clones in this sample may be carry-over from other donors' samples. Each CDR3 is given with its conserved first and last residue. Fields, in order: clone size, V gene, D gene, J gene, CDR3 protein. D genes are given only for firm matches. Clone sizes are given selectively: once, few, many, or a class where the clone is expanded.

.	TRBV6-6	.	TRBJ1-5	CASSYRALNQPQHF
once	TRBV6-2/TRBV6-3	.	TRBJ2-1	CASSYRDPLNEQFF
many	TRBV6-2/TRBV6-3	TRBD2	TRBJ2-1	CASKPGLAGAEQFF
many	TRBV6-1	.	TRBJ1-1	CASSELPGTLTLNTEAFF
.	TRBV25-1	.	TRBJ2-7	CASSEYSGPSSYEQYF
.	TRBV19	.	TRBJ1-1	CASSIDGARTEAFF
.	TRBV6-6	TRBD1	TRBJ1-5	CASSTGLSNQPQHF
few	TRBV7-8	.	TRBJ1-1	CASWAGRMNTEAFF
.	TRBV6-6	TRBD1	TRBJ2-3	CASSVSGTGGVGVDTQYF
.	TRBV7-9	TRBD2	TRBJ2-3	CASSQTSGGEDTQYF
few	TRBV7-6	TRBD1	TRBJ1-1	CASSPAGQGDLEAFF
many	TRBV7-8	TRBD2	TRBJ2-1	CASSFGGLAGGPVQFF
few	TRBV7-9	TRBD1	TRBJ2-1	CASSPPTDRYYNEQFF
many	TRBV7-2	.	TRBJ1-4	CASSSIGTSPEKLFF
.	TRBV24-1	.	TRBJ2-3	CATSDGSVKVADTQYF
few	TRBV7-3	.	TRBJ2-1	CASSPTGDGYNEQFF
few	TRBV7-3	.	TRBJ2-5	CASSFEGGPETQYF
.	TRBV10-3	TRBD1	TRBJ1-2	CAILTGNYGYTF
few	TRBV24-1	.	TRBJ2-2	CATSDPSGELFF
once	TRBV7-9	TRBD2	TRBJ2-5	CASSSRGLAGGYQETQYF
.	TRBV15	TRBD1	TRBJ1-1	CATSRDLQQGAPPWYTEAFF
few	TRBV3-1	.	TRBJ1-2	CASSQGSAGARYGYTF
few	TRBV29-1	.	TRBJ1-1	CSVGGGEAFF
.	TRBV7-8	TRBD2	TRBJ2-1	CASSSRGTSGGNEQFF
.	TRBV6-1	.	TRBJ1-2	CASPRPRDYGYTF
few	TRBV19	.	TRBJ2-5	CASSMRQARQETQYF
few	TRBV24-1	.	TRBJ2-4	CATRSAKNIQYF
many	TRBV12-3/TRBV12-4	.	TRBJ1-2	CASSPTVYGYTF
.	TRBV6-6	.	TRBJ1-2	CASSETRTDANYGYTF
few	TRBV7-2	TRBD2	TRBJ2-3	CASSPRLAGLADTQYF
many	TRBV7-6	TRBD2	TRBJ2-1	CASSLGGGAGGYNEQFF
few	TRBV7-4	.	TRBJ2-1	CASSFGTDEQFF
.	TRBV6-5	TRBD1	TRBJ1-5	CASSYGQGAQPQHF
few	TRBV7-3	TRBD1	TRBJ2-3	CASSLGPTGPTDTQYF
few	TRBV11-2	TRBD2	TRBJ2-1	CASSDRMAGGNYNEQFF
.	TRBV2	.	TRBJ1-2	CASSEFRHPGYYGYTF
.	TRBV27	.	TRBJ1-4	CASSLFGGLETNEKLFF
once	TRBV28	.	TRBJ1-1	CASSWFRGNTEAFF
.	TRBV19	.	TRBJ1-5	CATLPDSNQPQHF
.	TRBV4-3	.	TRBJ1-3	CASSPGGVSGNTIYF
.	TRBV11-2	.	TRBJ1-4	CASRDGGRELFF
.	TRBV27	.	TRBJ1-5	CASNLLGSNQPQHF
few	TRBV7-6	.	TRBJ1-2	CASSLMGDVGYGYTF
few	TRBV6-5	.	TRBJ2-1	CATVKSAGTSSYNEQFF
.	TRBV27	.	TRBJ1-5	CASSRGSYLIQDQPQHF
.	TRBV6-6	TRBD2	TRBJ2-1	CASSYSSSGGDEQFF
.	TRBV7-6	.	TRBJ2-7	CASSYVPYEQYF
many	TRBV20-1	TRBD2	TRBJ2-4	CSARPLEALSAGGLNIQYF
few	TRBV7-6	TRBD1	TRBJ2-2	CASSLASGGRTGELFF
.	TRBV6-6	TRBD1	TRBJ1-6	CATTGQGYSPLHF
.	TRBV5-6	TRBD2	TRBJ2-3	CASSLGSGGYTDTQYF
few	TRBV7-8	.	TRBJ1-3	CASSLVPEGTSGNTIYF